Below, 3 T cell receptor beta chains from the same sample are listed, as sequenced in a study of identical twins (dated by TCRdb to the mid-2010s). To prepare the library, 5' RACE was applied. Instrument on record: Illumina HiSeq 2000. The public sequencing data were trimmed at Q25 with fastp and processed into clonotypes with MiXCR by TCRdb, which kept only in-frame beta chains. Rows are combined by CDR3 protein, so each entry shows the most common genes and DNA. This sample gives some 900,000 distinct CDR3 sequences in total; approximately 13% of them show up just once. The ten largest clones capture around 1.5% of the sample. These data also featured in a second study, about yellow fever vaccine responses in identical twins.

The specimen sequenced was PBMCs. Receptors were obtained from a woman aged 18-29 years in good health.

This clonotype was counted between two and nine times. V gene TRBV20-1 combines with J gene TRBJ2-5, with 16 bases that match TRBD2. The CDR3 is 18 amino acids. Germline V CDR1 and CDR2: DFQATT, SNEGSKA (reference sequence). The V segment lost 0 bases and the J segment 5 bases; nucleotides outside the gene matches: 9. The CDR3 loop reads CSARELGTSGRAWETQYF. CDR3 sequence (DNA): TGCAGTGCTAGAGAGCTCGGGACTAGCGGGAGGGCCTGGGAGACCCAGTACTTC.

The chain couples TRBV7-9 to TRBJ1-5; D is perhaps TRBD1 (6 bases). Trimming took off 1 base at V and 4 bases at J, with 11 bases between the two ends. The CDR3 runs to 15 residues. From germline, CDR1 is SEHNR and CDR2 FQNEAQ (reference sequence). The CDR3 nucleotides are TGTGCCAGCAGCTTAGGGGGGGCTACAAATCAGCCCCAGCATTTT. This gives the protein CASSLGGATNQPQHF.

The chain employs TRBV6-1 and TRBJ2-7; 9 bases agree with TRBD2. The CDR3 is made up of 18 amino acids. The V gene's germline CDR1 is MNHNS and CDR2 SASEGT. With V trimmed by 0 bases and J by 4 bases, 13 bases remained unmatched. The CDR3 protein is CASSEASSYGSGGYEQYV. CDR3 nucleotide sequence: TGTGCCAGCAGTGAAGCTTCCTCTTATGGTAGCGGGGGATACGAGCAGTACGTC.